This passage covers 3 T cell receptor beta chains from one sample sequenced in a study of shared clonotypes between healthy human individuals (TCRdb year 2020). CD8 naive samples were CD45RO-negative cells positively selected for CCR7, giving a CD45RA+CCR7+ population that excluded TemRA cells. The receptor library was made with the immunoSEQ multiplex PCR assay. Imported from immuneACCESS, the table was reduced by TCRdb to in-frame sequences with V and J called. These copies leave out some clones; in studies compared against another copy, an unresolved V gene accounts for under half, and the cause of the remainder is not known. The sample data list approximately 2,200,000 clones, and more than 85% of these were observed just once. The ten largest clones add up to 1.7% of the sample. The sequencing sample was made of naive CD8+ T cells from PBMCs. In the paper's terms, the cell subset or site label means: CD45RA+CCR7+. The source is a man between 18 and 35 years old in good health. Some clones in this sample may be carry-over from other donors' samples.

The rearrangement links TRBV29-1 to TRBJ2-1; D not resolved. The CDR3 contains 12 residues. Germline assignment: CDR1 SQVTM and CDR2 ANQGSEA. V lost 5 bases and J 1 base, leaving 6 bases between the germline ends. For the CDR3, the DNA is TGCAGCGTTCGTCGGTCCTACAATGAGCAGTTCTTC. This gives the protein CSVRRSYNEQFF.

This sequence joins TRBV10-3 and TRBJ1-1; D is ambiguous. This CDR3 contains 16 residues. Germline CDR1 ENHRY, CDR2 SYGVKD. Trimming cost V 3 bases and J 1 base, with 15 bases left between them. As DNA, the CDR3 is TGTGCCATCAGTGATAGGTTAGGACCCTCGAACACTGAAGCTTTCTTT. Translated: CAISDRLGPSNTEAFF.

This rearrangement joins TRBV28 to TRBJ2-1, with TRBD2 matching over 7 bases. Germline CDR1 reads MDHEN; CDR2 reads SYDVKM. This CDR3 has 12 residues. J gave up 6 bases and V 10 bases, and 6 bases lay outside the gene matches. DNA of the CDR3: TGTGCCACCTTCACTAGCGTCAATGAGCAGTTCTTC. Residues: CATFTSVNEQFF.